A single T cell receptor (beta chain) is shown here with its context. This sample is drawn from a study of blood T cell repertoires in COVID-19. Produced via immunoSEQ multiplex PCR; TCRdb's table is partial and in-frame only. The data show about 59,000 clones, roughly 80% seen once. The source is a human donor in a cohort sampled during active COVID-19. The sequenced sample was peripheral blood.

CDR3 residues: CAWSAPISANYGYTF. CDR3 in DNA: TGTGCCTGGAGTGCCCCCATATCAGCTAACTATGGCTACACCTTC. This chain links TRBV30 with TRBJ1-2; no clear D. Germline V gene data show CDR1 as GTSNPN and CDR2 as SVGIG (reference sequence). This CDR3 contains 15 residues. V was shortened by 1 base and J by 0 bases, with 12 bases between the two germline ends.